Reported below is one TCR beta chain. Its cognate antigen has yet to be identified. One base away there is no much larger clone; base qualities are not given. Here V drops 7 bases and J drops 5 bases, and the junction holds 9 bases not matched to any gene. Counted from cysteine to phenylalanine, this CDR3 has 16 amino acids. Here the CDR3 DNA is all that survives: 48 bases in frame from base 1. These data are taken from a study of Ad26.COV2.S vaccination and SARS-CoV-2 variants (dated by TCRdb to about 2021). About the full investigation: Vaccine-arm donors came from COV1001, a multicentre, randomized, double-blind, placebo-controlled phase I-IIa trial of Ad26.COV2.S in healthy adults. Ad26.COV2.S was administered intramuscularly at a dose of 5x10^10 or 1x10^11 viral particles, either as one shot or as two shots given 56 days apart. Participants in the trial were split at random into five groups of five each, receiving low-dose or high-dose Ad26.COV2.S once or twice, or else placebo on both occasions. Sequencing of the TCRbeta repertoire served to evaluate the specificity and breadth of SARS-CoV-2-reactive T cell receptors following Ad26.COV2.S vaccination. A total of approximately 30 samples were included in the TCR-sequenced set, comprising around 19 Ad26.COV2.S vaccine recipients, 5 placebo recipients and 8 SARS-CoV-2 convalescent individuals. Blinding of investigators to trial group allocation was maintained during experiments and outcome assessment. Overall study results and their limits: The authors noted that the TCR breadth and depth analyses may have underestimated total T cell responses. Comparing responses between vaccine doses or regimens was not something the study was powered to do. Non-spike TCR breadth was comparable between vaccine and placebo recipients, consistent with the vaccine containing only spike. After vaccination, spike-specific CD8+ and CD4+ T cell responses were reported to show substantial breadth. Compared with placebo recipients, Ad26.COV2.S recipients showed higher spike-specific TCR breadth (P = 0.0014).

TCRbeta CDR3 regions were sequenced with the immunoSEQ Assay. After extraction, genomic DNA underwent amplification by bias-controlled multiplex PCR, followed by high-throughput sequencing. The paper's data handling went like this. To quantify the absolute abundance of every unique TCRbeta CDR3 region, sequences were collapsed and filtered. Usable DNA was measured by amplifying reference genes present in all nucleated cells, and TCRbeta template counts were normalized to that usable DNA to estimate T cell fraction. Repertoire TCRs were annotated as SARS-CoV-2-specific when V gene, CDR3 amino acid sequence and J gene were exactly matched to a known reactive TCR set. The reference SARS-CoV-2 TCR set was derived from MIRA and filtered for enrichment in COVID-19-positive ImmuneCODE repertoires, a step that removed public or cross-reactive TCRs. Drawing on the MIRA antigens, annotated TCRs were analysed further at the level of specific ORF or position within ORF. Breadth was defined as the number of annotated unique rearrangements divided by the total number of unique productive rearrangements, and depth was defined as the summed frequency of the annotated unique rearrangements. TCR breadth was compared between groups using two-sided Wilcoxon rank-sum tests. TCRdb provides this immuneACCESS table in a form limited to in-frame rearrangements. Some clones are lacking; in checked studies, under half of them reflect an unresolved V gene, and why the rest are absent is not known. V, J and clone size reflect that table, while D and trimming were determined from the DNA. This sample lists a few hundred thousand clones; approximately 87% were detected once. In total, the top ten clones hold around 3.6% of the sample.

The treatment or condition label on this specimen signifies: some 20 received Ad26.COV2.S at low or high dose, single or two shots; about 5 received placebo; per-sample allocation not given. For vaccine and placebo recipients, the sequenced repertoires came from samples collected on day 63 after the first injection. In Cohort 1b, roughly 25 adults aged 18-55 years were enrolled at a single site in Boston, USA, between 29 July and 7 August 2020. Ad26.COV2.S consisted of a replication-incompetent adenovirus type 26 vector by which a prefusion-stabilized SARS-CoV-2 spike protein from the original Wuhan strain was expressed.

The chain couples TRBV23-1 to TRBJ1-6, with 9 central nucleotides matching TRBD1. TRBV23-1 qualifies as an ORF whose function is uncertain. The sequence came from a person between 18 and 65 years old who received the Ad26.COV2.S COVID-19 vaccine or a placebo. Sequencing used peripheral blood, obtained in a trial of Ad26.COV2.S vaccine versus placebo. The CDR3 sequence is CASTLRDRAHNSPLHF. The DNA sequence follows: TGCGCCAGCACCCTCCGGGACAGGGCTCATAATTCACCCCTCCACTTT.